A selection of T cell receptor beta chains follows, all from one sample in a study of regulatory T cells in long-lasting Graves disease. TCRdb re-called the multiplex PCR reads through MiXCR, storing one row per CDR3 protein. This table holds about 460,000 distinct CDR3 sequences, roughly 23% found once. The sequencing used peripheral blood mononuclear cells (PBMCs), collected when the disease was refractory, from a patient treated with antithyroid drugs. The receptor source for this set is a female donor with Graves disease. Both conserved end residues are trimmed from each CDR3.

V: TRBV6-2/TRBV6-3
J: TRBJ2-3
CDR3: ASSYGGGAGTDTQY

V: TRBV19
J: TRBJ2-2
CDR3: ASSKGQGRNTGELF

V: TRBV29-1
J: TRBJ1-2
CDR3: SVEGFT

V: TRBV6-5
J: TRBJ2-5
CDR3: ASSYYLTSVQETQY

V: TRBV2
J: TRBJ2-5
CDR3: ASSGEDGSLETQY

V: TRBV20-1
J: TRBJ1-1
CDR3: SARGSVSEAF

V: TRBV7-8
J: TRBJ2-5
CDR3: ASSEVPRLVQETQY

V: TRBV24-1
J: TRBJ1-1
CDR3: ATSDSTAPEAF

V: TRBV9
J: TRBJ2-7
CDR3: ASSVGDSASYEQY

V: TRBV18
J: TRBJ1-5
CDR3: ASSRAVSSSNQPQH

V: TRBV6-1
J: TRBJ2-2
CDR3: ASKVHRVVSGELF

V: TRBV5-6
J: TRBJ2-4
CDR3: ASSLATGRNIQY

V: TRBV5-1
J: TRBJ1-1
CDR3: ASSLLTGGNTEAF

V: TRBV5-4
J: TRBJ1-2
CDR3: ASSKRAAFDYGYT

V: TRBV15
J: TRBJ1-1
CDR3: ATSSRPLSPTEAF

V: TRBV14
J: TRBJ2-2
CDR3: ASSQGSTRDITGELF

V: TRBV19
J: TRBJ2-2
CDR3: ASSGDRENTGELF

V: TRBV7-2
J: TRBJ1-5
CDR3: ASSFNNQPQH

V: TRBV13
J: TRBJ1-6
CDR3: ASSLVRDNSPLH

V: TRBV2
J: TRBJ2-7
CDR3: ASSPGQQYEQY

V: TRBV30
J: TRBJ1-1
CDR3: AWSVVTAEAF

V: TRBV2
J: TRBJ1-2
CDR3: ASTQLIGYT

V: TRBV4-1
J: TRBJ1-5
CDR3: ASSQVAALGQPQH

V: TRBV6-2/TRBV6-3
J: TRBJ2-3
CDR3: ASSSTRGDRQY

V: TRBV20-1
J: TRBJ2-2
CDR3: SAPYTNTGELF

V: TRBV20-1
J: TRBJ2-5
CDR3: SASDRWAAQETQY

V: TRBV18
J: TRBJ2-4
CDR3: ASSPADRGNQY

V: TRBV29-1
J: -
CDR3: SVDKYNEQF

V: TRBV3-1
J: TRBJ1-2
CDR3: ASSLSGTESNYGYT

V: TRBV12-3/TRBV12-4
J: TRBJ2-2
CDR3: ASSDARDTGELF

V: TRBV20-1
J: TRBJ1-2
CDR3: SARVRGNYGYT

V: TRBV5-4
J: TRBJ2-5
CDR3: ASSLGQTAQETQY

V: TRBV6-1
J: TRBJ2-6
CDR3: ASSTGRITGANVLT

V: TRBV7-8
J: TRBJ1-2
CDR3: ASSSDNGQVYGYT

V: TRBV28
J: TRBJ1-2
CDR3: ASSSGQTPGYT

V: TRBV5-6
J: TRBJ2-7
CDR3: ASSFPGRPAYEQY

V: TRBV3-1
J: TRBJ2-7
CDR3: ASSQGSGRSYSYEQY

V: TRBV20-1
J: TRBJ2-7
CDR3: SARDVANSYEQY

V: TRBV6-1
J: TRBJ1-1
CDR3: ASRQSGQDLRHTEAF

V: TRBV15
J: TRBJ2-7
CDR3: ATSREWRGTYEQY

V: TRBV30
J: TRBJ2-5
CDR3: AWGSGGETQY

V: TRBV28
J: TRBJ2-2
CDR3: ASSLPLGQGAGTGELF

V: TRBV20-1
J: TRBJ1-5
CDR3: SARGGFSQPQH

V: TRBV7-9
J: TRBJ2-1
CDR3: ASSPTLGSGQF

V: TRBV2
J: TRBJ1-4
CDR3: ASSVEGAGEKLF

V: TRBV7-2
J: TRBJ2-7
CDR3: ASSLTLAGGPGEQY

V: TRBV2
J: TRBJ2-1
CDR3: ASSERLAGYNEQF

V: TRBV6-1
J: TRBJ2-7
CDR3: ASSRLAVSYEQY

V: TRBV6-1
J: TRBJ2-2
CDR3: ASSTFNTGELF

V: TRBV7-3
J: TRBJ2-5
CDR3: ASSLEMGAEETQY

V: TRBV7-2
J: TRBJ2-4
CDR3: ASSLDGQGWNIQY

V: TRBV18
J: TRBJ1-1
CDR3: ASSPKEGQAF

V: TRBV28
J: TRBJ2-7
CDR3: ASNQGQGGGGY

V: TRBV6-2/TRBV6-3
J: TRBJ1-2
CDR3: ASSYRTGGYGYT